The 21 T cell receptor beta chains in this list originate from one sample, sequenced in a study of blood T cell repertoires in COVID-19. Assay used: immunoSEQ multiplex PCR; TCRdb lists only in-frame clones, some missing. Of some 260,000 clones in the sample, more than 65% were seen once. Material: peripheral blood. The receptors shown here come from a woman in her thirties or forties with active or convalescent COVID-19.

The J gene is TRBJ1-1, the V gene TRBV7-6; D is undetermined. Trimming removed 2 bases from V and 0 bases from J, with 10 bases in between. CDR1 is SGHVS, CDR2 FNYEAQ, per germline. This CDR3 comprises 15 residues. The CDR3 reads CASSLSADMNTEAFF. The CDR3 region has the DNA TGTGCCAGCAGCTTATCAGCAGACATGAACACTGAAGCTTTCTTT.

V and J are TRBV7-9 and TRBJ2-1; 11 bases line up with TRBD1. Losses at the gene ends were 5 bases for V and 2 bases for J; bases not matched to a gene: 2. This CDR3 is built from 15 residues. Germline V gene lookup returns CDR1 SEHNR and CDR2 FQNEAQ (reference sequence). This CDR3 reads CASSEGQGAYNEQFF. The CDR3 DNA reads TGTGCCAGCAGCGAGGGACAGGGGGCCTACAATGAGCAGTTCTTC.

The chain carries TRBV5-1 and TRBJ1-6, with 8 positions matching TRBD1. CDR3 size: 14 residues. The germline gives CDR1 SGHRS, CDR2 YFSETQ. V shed 4 bases, J shed 9 bases, and the junction held 6 bases outside the gene matches. CDR3 DNA: TGCGCCAGCAGCAAGGACAGGGAGGGTTCACCCCTCCACTTT. It yields the protein CASSKDREGSPLHF.

J is TRBJ1-2 and V is TRBV2; 7 bases match TRBD1. Germline V gives CDR1 SNHLY, CDR2 FYNNEI. The V gene end was trimmed by 2 bases and the J gene end by 4 bases; junction bases not matched to a gene: 10. The CDR3 runs to 16 residues. The DNA of the CDR3 is TGTGCCAGCAGTGAAAGCGTTAGTGAGGGGGCCTATGGCTACACCTTC. Translation: CASSESVSEGAYGYTF.

This chain uses TRBV9 with TRBJ1-2; D uncertain. Germline CDR1 SGDLS, CDR2 YYNGEE. This CDR3 region has 12 residues. V dropped 2 bases and J dropped 7 bases, with 9 bases sitting between them. The chain's CDR3 is CASSVWAAGYTF. For the CDR3, the DNA is TGTGCCAGCAGCGTGTGGGCAGCTGGCTACACCTTC.

The chain uses TRBV28 and TRBJ1-6; 7 bases are shared with TRBD1. After removal of 8 bases from V and 6 bases from J, the junction contained 10 bases not matched to a gene. Germline CDR1 MDHEN, CDR2 SYDVKM. The CDR3 totals 15 residues. The CDR3 region is CASGDGQEGNSPLHF. The CDR3 DNA reads TGTGCCAGCGGAGATGGACAGGAGGGTAATTCACCCCTCCACTTT.

The chain links TRBV7-9 to TRBJ1-6, with 8 positions matching TRBD1. Germline lookup yields CDR1 SEHNR and CDR2 FQNEAQ (reference sequence). CDR3 length: 16 amino acids. V was clipped by 8 bases and J by 0 bases; unmatched bases: 6. CDR3 coding DNA: TGTGCCAGCCAGGGGGCAGGTAGCTCCTATAATTCACCCCTCCACTTT. Amino acids: CASQGAGSSYNSPLHF.

The gene calls are TRBV6-5 and TRBJ2-1; 12 nucleotides line up with TRBD2. CDR1 and CDR2 (germline): MNHEY, SVGAGI. The CDR3 spans 15 residues. The V gene end was trimmed by 7 bases and the J gene end by 3 bases; junction bases not matched to a gene: 4. The CDR3 is CASTPTSGGYNEQFF. In DNA form, the CDR3 reads TGTGCCAGCACCCCGACTAGCGGGGGCTACAATGAGCAGTTCTTC.

This clone was observed a single time. The chain is built from TRBV6-5 and TRBJ1-2, with 10 nucleotides matching TRBD1. V trimming: 6 bases; J trimming: 4 bases; junction bases outside the gene matches: 8. The CDR3 spans 15 residues. Germline V CDR1 and CDR2: MNHEY, SVGAGI. The CDR3 DNA is TGTGCCAGCAGCTCCCCTCGGGACAGGGGCTATGGCTACACCTTC. Translation gives CASSSPRDRGYGYTF.

The chain uses TRBV7-8 and TRBJ2-7; D perhaps matches TRBD1 (5 bases). V was shortened by 5 bases and J by 2 bases, with 13 bases between the two germline ends. Germline CDR1 is SGHVS and CDR2 is FQNEAQ. CDR3 length: 14 residues. CDR3: CASSGRTRPYEQYV. CDR3 in DNA: TGTGCCAGCAGCGGTAGGACACGGCCCTACGAGCAGTACGTC.

This rearrangement joins TRBV6-6 to TRBJ2-5; D gene unclear. Germline CDR1 reads MNHNY; CDR2 reads SVGAGI (reference sequence). With 1 base removed from V and 2 bases from J, the gap between germline ends came to 8 bases. CDR3 size: 14 residues. In DNA, the CDR3 is TGTGCCAGCAGTTACTTTACAGAACAAGAGACCCAGTACTTC. This encodes CASSYFTEQETQYF.

The rearrangement links TRBV3-1 (or the pseudogene TRBV3-2) to TRBJ2-1; possible D gene TRBD2, 5 bases. The CDR3 is 13 residues long. The V end lost 4 bases, the J end lost 4 bases, and 8 bases lay between the germline ends. CDR1 and CDR2 from the germline V gene are LGHDT and YNNKEL (reference sequence). CDR3 nucleotides: TGTGCCAGCAGCCCAGGACTTTACAATGAGCAGTTCTTC. This sequence encodes CASSPGLYNEQFF.

The chain uses TRBV11-3 and TRBJ1-3; TRBD1 matches 9 bases. The trim removed 7 bases at V and 0 bases at J, leaving 4 bases unmatched. From germline, CDR1 is SGHNT and CDR2 YENEEA. The CDR3 has 15 residues. This chain's CDR3 is CASNGQGSSGNTIYF. In nucleotides, the CDR3 is TGTGCCAGCAACGGACAGGGGAGCTCTGGAAACACCATATATTTT.

J is TRBJ1-2 and V is TRBV9; TRBD1 agrees at 10 bases. V lost 5 bases and J lost 6; bases outside the gene matches: 10. Germline-derived CDR1 and CDR2 are SGDLS and YYNGEE. The CDR3 has 15 amino acids. CDR3 nucleotide sequence: TGTGCCAGCAGGAGACAGGGGGCGCCAGGGGATGGCTACACCTTC. This translates into CASRRQGAPGDGYTF.

This clone came up once. CDR3 residues: CASSPTGTYGYTF. The CDR3 coding sequence is TGCGCCAGCAGTCCGACAGGGACCTATGGCTACACCTTC. This chain connects TRBV5-1 to TRBJ1-2, with 7 bases identical to TRBD1. The CDR3 extends over 13 amino acids. V was pared by 5 bases and J by 4 bases, with 5 bases of the junction left unmatched. The V gene's germline CDR1 is SGHRS and CDR2 YFSETQ.

V and J are TRBV6-5 and TRBJ2-7; the match to TRBD1 covers 8 bases. This CDR3 is built from 15 residues. The V and J ends lost 4 bases and 5 bases, in that order; junction bases with no gene match: 10. CDR1 is MNHEY, CDR2 SVGAGI, per germline. The CDR3 spells CASSSVYRGFNEQYV. The DNA of the CDR3 is TGTGCCAGCAGTTCCGTATACAGGGGGTTCAACGAGCAGTACGTC.

The V call is TRBV19, the J call TRBJ1-5, with TRBD1 identical over 7 bases. V shed 4 bases, J shed 5 bases, and the junction held 11 bases outside the gene matches. Germline V gene data show CDR1 as LNHDA and CDR2 as SQIVND (reference sequence). This CDR3 has 16 residues. The CDR3, as DNA: TGTGCCAGTAGTAGAGACAGGGTGGAGACATATCAGCCCCAGCATTTT. Translation: CASSRDRVETYQPQHF.

This clone occurred once. The chain links TRBV18 to TRBJ1-1, with D tentatively TRBD1 (5 bases). Germline CDR1 KGHSH, CDR2 LQKENI. Trimming left V 2 bases short and J 4 bases short, with 5 bases between. The CDR3 runs 12 residues. CDR3 residues: CASSPDSTEAFF. The CDR3 nucleotides read TGTGCCAGCTCACCAGACAGCACTGAAGCTTTCTTT.

The chain has TRBV2 and TRBJ1-2; D might be TRBD1 (5 bases). Deletions cut 3 bases from V and 8 bases from J, with 10 bases between. Germline values: CDR1 SNHLY, CDR2 FYNNEI. The CDR3 covers 12 residues. CDR3 residues: CASSDLGGGYTF. The CDR3, as DNA: TGTGCCAGCAGTGACTTGGGGGGAGGCTACACCTTC.

As DNA, the CDR3 is TGCGCCAGCAGCTTCCCGGGACAGGGACTCACTGAAGCTTTCTTT. As protein: CASSFPGQGLTEAFF. The genes are TRBV10-2 and TRBJ1-1; 9 positions match TRBD1. Germline loops: CDR1 WSHSY, CDR2 SAAADI. Trimming took 6 bases from V and 4 from J; bases not matched to a gene: 9. This CDR3 comprises 15 residues.

This sequence joins TRBV7-9 and TRBJ1-3; the D is unclear. This CDR3 is 15 amino acids long. Germline V gene lookup returns CDR1 SEHNR and CDR2 FQNEAQ (reference sequence). V lost 3 bases and J lost 0, with 9 bases in between. CDR3 residues: CASSFELASGNTIYF. The CDR3 DNA follows: TGTGCCAGCAGCTTCGAATTGGCCTCTGGAAACACCATATATTTT.